Presented here are 20 T cell receptor beta chains from one specimen sequenced in a study of blood T cells in healthy people across ages. The use of a sample-barcoded 5' primer and a J-beta primer mix characterized a second PCR of about 7 to 12 cycles. TCRdb recomputed calls from the 5' RACE reads with MiXCR, one row per CDR3 protein. This sample carries approximately 800,000 distinct CDR3 sequences, approximately 60% of them seen once, and the ten largest clones take 20% to 30%. Input material: blood. The receptors here all came from a man between 40 and 49 years old in good health.

The V gene is TRBV10-3, the J gene TRBJ2-1, with TRBD2 as a possible D gene (6 bases). The CDR3 consists of 16 residues. The V end lost 2 bases, the J end lost 7 bases, and 18 bases lay between the germline ends. In germline, CDR1 is ENHRY, CDR2 SYGVKD. DNA of the CDR3: TGTGCCATCAGTGAGACGGACGGGGGAAACACGAATGAGCAGTTCTTC. This encodes CAISETDGGNTNEQFF.

This clonotype showed up many times. V is TRBV6-2 or TRBV6-3 and J is TRBJ2-1, with a weak D call TRBD1 (6 bases). Germline assignment: CDR1 MNHEY and CDR2 SVGEGT. The CDR3 extends over 14 amino acids. V lost 7 bases and J lost 7, with 17 bases in between. The CDR3 spells CASTPRRTENEQFF. The CDR3 DNA is TGTGCCAGCACACCGCGCCGGACAGAGAATGAGCAGTTCTTC.

CDR3 protein: CATSAGSVNTQYF. The CDR3 DNA reads TGTGCCACCAGCGCAGGGAGCGTTAATACGCAGTATTTT. The chain has TRBV24-1 and TRBJ2-3; D is perhaps TRBD1 or TRBD2 (5 bases each). The V end lost 7 bases, the J end lost 7 bases, and 14 bases lay between the germline ends. Germline CDR1 and CDR2: KGHDR and SFDVKD. The CDR3 sequence is 13 residues long.

The chain links TRBV20-1 to TRBJ2-3, with no clear D. V was shortened by 6 bases and J by 2 bases, with 6 bases between the two germline ends. Germline V gives CDR1 DFQATT, CDR2 SNEGSKA (reference sequence). CDR3 length: 11 residues. The CDR3 region is CSAPFTDTQYF. In nucleotides, the CDR3 is TGCAGTGCCCCGTTCACAGATACGCAGTATTTT.

This clonotype was detected only a few times. At one end, the junction sequence differs from germline, possibly due to a read error. The genes are TRBV14 and TRBJ2-5; D remains unclear. Germline loops: CDR1 SGHDN, CDR2 FVKESK. There are 15 residues in the CDR3. CDR3 residues: CASSQDTRTGETQYF. CDR3 DNA sequence: TGTGCCAGCAGTCAAGACACCCGAACGGGAGAGACCCAGTACTTC.

The chain carries TRBV20-1 and TRBJ1-2; perhaps TRBD1 as D (6 bases). CDR1 and CDR2 from the germline V gene are DFQATT and SNEGSKA (reference sequence). V lost 1 base to trimming and J lost 6 bases, with 12 bases between them. This CDR3 spans 13 amino acids. CDR3 protein: CSARGGGGDGYTF. The CDR3 bases are TGCAGTGCTAGAGGCGGGGGCGGGGATGGCTACACCTTC.

This clonotype has only one observation. The J gene is TRBJ2-5, the V gene TRBV25-1; D might be TRBD1 (5 bases). Germline assignment: CDR1 MGHDK and CDR2 SYGVNS. The CDR3 loop spans 15 amino acids. Trimming removed 6 bases from V and 1 base from J, with 15 bases in between. The CDR3 DNA sequence: TGTGCCAGCAGCGATATGACAGTTAGCCAAGAGACCCAGTACTTC. Translated, it gives CASSDMTVSQETQYF.

The V gene is TRBV11-3, the J gene TRBJ2-5; D might be TRBD1 or TRBD2, each matching 5 bases. The J call may be faulty, since TRBJ2-7 better matches the DNA end. The CDR3 totals 14 residues. Looked up from germline, CDR1 is SGHNT and CDR2 is YENEEA. CDR3: CASSLGTNLYEQYF. CDR3 in DNA: TGTGCCAGCAGCTTGGGGACCAACCTCTACGAGCAGTACTTC.

The V gene is TRBV4-1, the J gene TRBJ2-2; TRBD2 matches 8 bases. J gave up 6 bases and V 0 bases, and 18 bases lay outside the gene matches. CDR3 length: 20 residues. Per germline, CDR1 MGHRA and CDR2 YSYEKL. The CDR3 protein is CASSQDFLSGAGVWSGELFF. The DNA of the CDR3 is TGCGCCAGCAGCCAAGATTTTCTTAGTGGAGCGGGAGTGTGGTCCGGGGAGCTGTTTTTT.

The chain recombines TRBV27 with TRBJ2-1, with 7 positions matching TRBD2. V lost 3 bases and J lost 6; bases outside the gene matches: 8. The germline gives CDR1 MNHEY, CDR2 SMNVEV (reference sequence). The CDR3 covers 15 residues. The CDR3 is CASSFSGGGVNEQFF. The CDR3 coding sequence is TGTGCCAGCAGTTTCTCGGGGGGTGGTGTCAATGAGCAGTTCTTC.

On this clonotype itself: The germline gene is not matched at one end of the junction; a read error may be the cause. This chain uses TRBV9 with TRBJ2-7; possible D gene TRBD2, 5 bases. Per the germline V gene, CDR1 is SGDLS and CDR2 is YYNGEE. The CDR3 sequence is 13 residues long. CDR3 sequence (DNA): TGCGCCAGCAGCGTAGTCCTTGCGGGCGAGCAGTACTTC. This codes for CASSVVLAGEQYF.

The gene calls are TRBV14 and TRBJ1-2; D might be TRBD1 (5 bases). The CDR3 length is 14 residues. Germline CDR1 reads SGHDN; CDR2 reads FVKESK. The V gene lost 0 bases and the J gene lost 4 bases, with 9 bases spanning the gap. The CDR3 protein is CASSQDGRAYGYTF. CDR3 nucleotides: TGTGCCAGCAGCCAAGATGGCAGGGCCTATGGCTACACCTTC.

The rearrangement uses TRBV5-1 and TRBJ1-6; no definite D call. In germline, CDR1 is SGHRS, CDR2 YFSETQ. CDR3 length: 15 amino acids. The germline V and J ends were trimmed by 4 bases and 6 bases, with 14 bases remaining between them. CDR3 in DNA: TGCGCCAGCAGCGGAGACGGGGATTTTAATTCACCCCTCCACTTT. It codes for CASSGDGDFNSPLHF.

The chain links TRBV7-3 to TRBJ2-7, with 10 bases fitting TRBD1. The V segment lost 5 bases and the J segment 7 bases; nucleotides outside the gene matches: 14. CDR1 SGHTA and CDR2 FQGTGA come from the germline V gene. The CDR3 has 16 residues. The CDR3 DNA reads TGTGCCAGCAGCGACGTTGACAGGGGGCGTATCGATGAGCAGTACTTC. It codes for CASSDVDRGRIDEQYF.

This clonotype was seen a few times. V gene TRBV27 combines with J gene TRBJ1-5; no clear D. Germline CDR1 and CDR2: MNHEY and SMNVEV (reference sequence). The CDR3 length is 13 residues. V was pared by 6 bases and J by 2 bases, with 8 bases between. For the CDR3, the DNA is TGTGCCAGCAGGTCGGTCGGCAATCAGCCCCAGCATTTT. Its protein product is CASRSVGNQPQHF.

V usage is TRBV5-1 and J usage is TRBJ1-4; D is undetermined. CDR3 length equals 14 residues. Germline CDR1 and CDR2: SGHRS and YFSETQ. V lost 5 bases and J 1 base, leaving 9 bases between the germline ends. This chain's CDR3 is CASRSQRTNEKLFF. The CDR3 DNA reads TGCGCCAGCAGATCACAGAGAACTAATGAAAAACTGTTTTTT.

The chain is built from TRBV12-3 or TRBV12-4 and TRBJ2-3; no reliable D call. V shed 5 bases and J shed 1 base, with 10 bases lying between them. The CDR3 length is 14 residues. The CDR3 reads CASSLETRTDTQYF. Written as DNA, the CDR3 is TGTGCCAGCAGTCTTGAGACCCGCACAGATACGCAGTATTTT.

The CDR3: CASSLAQSVNYGYTF. CDR3 nucleotides: TGTGCCAGCAGCTTAGCGCAGTCAGTTAACTATGGCTACACCTTC. The chain joins TRBV7-9 to TRBJ1-2; D gene unclear. The V end lost 0 bases, the J end lost 1 base, and 9 bases lay between the germline ends. CDR1 and CDR2 (germline): SEHNR, FQNEAQ (reference sequence). This CDR3 spans 15 amino acids.

The chain combines TRBV7-3 with TRBJ2-2; TRBD1 aligns across 9 bases. The CDR3 is 18 residues long. Trimming removed 5 bases from V and 2 bases from J; junction bases left unmatched: 12. The germline CDR1 and CDR2 sequences are SGHTA and FQGTGA. DNA of the CDR3: TGTGCCAGCAGCCCAGAGCGCCCGGGACAGGGTAACACCGGGGAGCTGTTTTTT. It codes for CASSPERPGQGNTGELFF.

CDR3 protein: CATSDYSGSDIQYF. In DNA, the CDR3 is TGTGCCACCAGTGATTATTCAGGGTCTGACATTCAGTACTTC. The chain carries TRBV24-1 and TRBJ2-4; a possible D gene is TRBD1 (5 bases). Germline CDR1 reads KGHDR; CDR2 reads SFDVKD. The ends were cut back, 2 bases at V and 8 bases at J, with 12 bases in the middle. The CDR3 runs 14 residues.